This is a list of T cell receptor beta chains from one sample in a study of early T cells in non-severe SARS-CoV-2 infection. TCRdb re-derived calls from the 5' RACE reads in MiXCR, one entry per CDR3 protein. Of some 30,000 distinct CDR3 sequences in the sample, about 6% were seen once. The sequenced material came from whole blood. Receptors originate from an adult who was a healthcare worker with PCR-confirmed SARS-CoV-2 infection or an uninfected control (not recorded which). The conserved cysteine and the conserved F or W are not part of the CDR3 here.

V gene: TRBV6-5; CDR3 protein: ASSSQGFGGYT
V gene: TRBV10-2; CDR3 protein: ASGAAGMDSPLH
V gene: TRBV7-8; CDR3 protein: ASAPGGFWYGYT
V gene: TRBV6-2/TRBV6-3; CDR3 protein: ASAAGVAKNIQY
V gene: TRBV5-6; CDR3 protein: ASSLGQDTDTQY
V gene: TRBV10-1; CDR3 protein: ASSEGHSGNEQF
V gene: TRBV15; CDR3 protein: ATSRDRGGSDTQY
V gene: TRBV7-2; CDR3 protein: ASSPARREGQPQH
V gene: TRBV6-5; CDR3 protein: ASSYHRSDRTGVLNTEAF
V gene: TRBV3-1; CDR3 protein: ASSPLNPGETQY